The clone carrying this T cell receptor beta chain was counted only a few times. The antigen remains unidentified. A far more abundant clone sits one base away, making this likely a read error. Time point specified: newly diagnosed GD, antithyroid drugs for less than 3 months. After RNA was extracted from PBMCs, the TCR library was made from it. Investigators prepared the TCR beta libraries by applying iRepertoire HTBI primers and Arm-PCR of CDR3 regions. TCRdb redid the calling of the multiplex PCR reads with MiXCR, one entry per CDR3 protein. The sample records some 250,000 distinct CDR3 sequences, 15% to 20% being singletons. This specimen comes from a study of regulatory T cells in long-lasting Graves disease. Overall study results and limits: Among the persistent patients, 2,500 to 3,000 public clonotypes were shared, more than the approximately 1,000 shared among new patients.

CDR3 length: 15 residues. CDR1 and CDR2 (germline): SGHTA, FQGNSA. The same specimen was also included in a second study, on T cells in Graves' hyperthyroidism and ophthalmopathy.

This chain links TRBV7-2 with TRBJ1-4; D remains ambiguous. This TCR derives from a woman under 40 with Graves disease. This material consisted of peripheral blood mononuclear cells (PBMCs), taken at new diagnosis, from a patient treated with antithyroid drugs. This chain's CDR3 is CASSLLLQTNEKPFF. CDR3 in DNA: TGTGCCAGCAGCTTATTGTTACAGACTAATGAAAAACCGTTTTTT.